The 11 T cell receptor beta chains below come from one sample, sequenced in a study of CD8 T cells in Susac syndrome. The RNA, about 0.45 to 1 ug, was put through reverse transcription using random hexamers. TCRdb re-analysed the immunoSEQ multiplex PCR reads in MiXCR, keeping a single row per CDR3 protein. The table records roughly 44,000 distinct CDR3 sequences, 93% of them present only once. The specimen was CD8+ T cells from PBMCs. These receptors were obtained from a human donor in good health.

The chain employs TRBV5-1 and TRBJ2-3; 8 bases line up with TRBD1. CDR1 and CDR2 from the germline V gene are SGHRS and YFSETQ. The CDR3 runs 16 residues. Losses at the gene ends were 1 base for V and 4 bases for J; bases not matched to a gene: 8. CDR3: CASSLRQGAIADTQYF. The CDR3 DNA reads TGCGCCAGCAGCTTGAGGCAGGGGGCGATCGCAGATACGCAGTATTTT.

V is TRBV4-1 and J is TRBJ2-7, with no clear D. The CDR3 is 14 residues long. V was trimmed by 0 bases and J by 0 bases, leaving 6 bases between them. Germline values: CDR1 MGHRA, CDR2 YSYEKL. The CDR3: CASSQDDTSYEQYF. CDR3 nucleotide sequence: TGCGCCAGCAGCCAAGACGACACCTCCTACGAGCAGTACTTC.

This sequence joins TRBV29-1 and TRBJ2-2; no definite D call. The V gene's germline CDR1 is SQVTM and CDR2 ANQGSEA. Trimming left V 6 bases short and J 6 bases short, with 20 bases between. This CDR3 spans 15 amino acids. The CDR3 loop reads CSVALQSMVAGELFF. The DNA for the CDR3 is TGCAGCGTGGCATTACAATCGATGGTAGCCGGGGAGCTGTTTTTT.

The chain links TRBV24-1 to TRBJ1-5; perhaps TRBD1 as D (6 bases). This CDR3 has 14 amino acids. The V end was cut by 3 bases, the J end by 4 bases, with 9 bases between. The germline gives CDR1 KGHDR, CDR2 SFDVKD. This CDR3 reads CATSDPGQNQPQHF. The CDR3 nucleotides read TGTGCCACCAGTGATCCCGGACAGAATCAGCCCCAGCATTTT.

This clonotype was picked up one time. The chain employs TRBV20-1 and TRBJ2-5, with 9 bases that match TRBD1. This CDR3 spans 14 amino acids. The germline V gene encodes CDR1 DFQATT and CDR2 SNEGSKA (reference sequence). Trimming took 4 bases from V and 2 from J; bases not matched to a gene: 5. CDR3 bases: TGCAGTGCTACGACAGGGGGGACACAAGAGACCCAGTACTTC. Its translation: CSATTGGTQETQYF.

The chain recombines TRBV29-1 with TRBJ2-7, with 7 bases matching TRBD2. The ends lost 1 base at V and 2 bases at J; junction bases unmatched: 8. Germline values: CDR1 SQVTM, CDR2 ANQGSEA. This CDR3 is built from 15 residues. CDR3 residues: CSVEGGAGLPYEQYF. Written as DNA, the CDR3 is TGCAGCGTTGAAGGGGGAGCGGGACTACCCTACGAGCAGTACTTC.

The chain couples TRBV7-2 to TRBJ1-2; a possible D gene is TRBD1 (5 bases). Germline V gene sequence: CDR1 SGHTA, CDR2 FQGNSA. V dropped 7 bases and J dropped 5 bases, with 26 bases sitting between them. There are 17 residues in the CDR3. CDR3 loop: CASILTGAPYLPYGYTF. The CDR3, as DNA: TGTGCCAGCATCCTGACCGGGGCACCCTATCTCCCATATGGCTACACCTTC.

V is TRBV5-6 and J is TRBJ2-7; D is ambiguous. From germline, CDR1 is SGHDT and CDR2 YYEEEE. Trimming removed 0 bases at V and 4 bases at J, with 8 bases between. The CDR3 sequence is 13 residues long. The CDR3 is CASSLGIPYEQYF. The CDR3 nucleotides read TGTGCCAGCAGCTTGGGGATCCCTTACGAGCAGTACTTC. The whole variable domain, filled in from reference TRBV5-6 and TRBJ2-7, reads DAGVTQSPTHLIKTRGQQVTLRCSPKSGHDTVSWYQQALGQGPQFIFQYYEEEERQRGNFPDRFSGHQFPNYSSELNVNALLLGDSALYLCASSLGIPYEQYFGPGTRLTVT.

The CDR3 reads CASSLSWVLSGANVLTF. CDR3 sequence (DNA): TGTGCCAGCAGTTTATCGTGGGTTCTCTCTGGGGCCAACGTCCTGACTTTC. The J gene is TRBJ2-6, the V gene TRBV27; no definite D call. V lost 0 bases to trimming and J lost 0 bases, with 9 bases between them. The CDR3 covers 17 residues. From germline, CDR1 is MNHEY and CDR2 SMNVEV (reference sequence).

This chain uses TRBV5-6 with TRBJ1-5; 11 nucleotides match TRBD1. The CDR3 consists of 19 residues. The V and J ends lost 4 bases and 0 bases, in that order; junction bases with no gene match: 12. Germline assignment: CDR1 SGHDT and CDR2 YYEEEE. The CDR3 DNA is TGTGCCAGCAGCCCAGGTCCGGGACAGGGGGATTATAGCAATCAGCCCCAGCATTTT. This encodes CASSPGPGQGDYSNQPQHF.

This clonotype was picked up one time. CDR3 in amino acids: CASMGVVSYEQYF. The DNA for the CDR3 is TGTGCCAGCATGGGAGTCGTTAGTTACGAGCAGTACTTC. This rearrangement joins TRBV12-3 or TRBV12-4 to TRBJ2-7; D is perhaps TRBD2 (5 bases). This CDR3 comprises 13 residues. Trimming removed 7 bases at V and 4 bases at J, with 14 bases between.